One sample yielded the 30 T cell receptor beta chains listed below, sequenced in a study of CD8+ T cells in alopecia areata. Documented treatment: oral pan-JAK inhibitor, 5-10 mg twice daily. Reverse transcribed after extraction, RNA yielded cDNA as the sequencing template. The data were produced by immunoSEQ multiplex PCR, yet TCRdb's version contains in-frame clones alone and is incomplete. Counted here are about 200,000 clones, about three fifths occurring once; the ten biggest clones make up approximately 1.2%. The source was CD4+ T cells sorted from blood, collected at roughly week 49, from a patient treated with tofacitinib. The receptors shown here come from a human donor with alopecia areata.

This clone has just a few counts. This chain uses TRBV5-4 with TRBJ2-1, with D unclear. CDR1 is SGHNT and CDR2 is YYREEE in the germline V gene (reference sequence). The CDR3 sequence is 14 residues long. The V and J ends lost 1 base and 3 bases respectively, with 8 bases between them. CDR3 sequence (DNA): TGTGCCAGCAGCTTGTCCCGTAGCTACAATGAGCAGTTCTTC. Its translation: CASSLSRSYNEQFF. Full variable domain (rest looked up from reference TRBV5-4 and TRBJ2-1): ETGVTQSPTHLIKTRGQQVTLRCSSQSGHNTVSWYQQALGQGPQFIFQYYREEENGRGNFPPRFSGLQFPNYSSELNVNALELDDSALYLCASSLSRSYNEQFFGPGTRLTVL.

Comments on this clone: Additional DNA sequences in this sample encode the identical CDR3. The rearrangement joins TRBV7-2 to TRBJ2-7; D gene ambiguous. Trimming stripped 4 bases from V and 2 bases from J, with 3 bases between. CDR3 length equals 11 residues. Germline CDR1 reads SGHTA; CDR2 reads FQGNSA. CDR3: CASSSAYEQYF. CDR3 nucleotides: TGTGCCAGCAGCTCAGCCTACGAGCAGTACTTC.

This clone came up once. V is TRBV4-3 and J is TRBJ2-2; D uncertain. CDR1 and CDR2 from the germline V gene are LGHNA and YSLEER. V lost 0 bases to trimming and J lost 0 bases, with 8 bases between them. The CDR3 length is 16 residues. The chain's CDR3 is CASSQDLSTNTGELFF. CDR3 bases: TGCGCCAGCAGCCAAGATCTTAGTACGAACACCGGGGAGCTGTTTTTT.

This clone came up once. The chain employs TRBV11-1 and TRBJ2-3; D uncertain. CDR3 length: 13 residues. V was shortened by 5 bases and J by 0 bases, with 6 bases between the two germline ends. Germline V CDR1 and CDR2: SGHAT, FQDESV (reference sequence). CDR3 nucleotides: TGTGCCAGCAGCACCGGAAGCACAGATACGCAGTATTTT. Residues: CASSTGSTDTQYF.

The table lists this clone with a few counts. Other DNA sequences from this sample encode an identical CDR3 as well. The V and J genes are TRBV29-1 and TRBJ1-2; unclear D gene. Trimming left V 4 bases short and J 2 bases short, with 5 bases between. Germline assignment: CDR1 SQVTM and CDR2 ANQGSEA. There are 11 residues in the CDR3. CDR3 sequence reads: CSVGQNYGYTF. The CDR3 coding sequence is TGCAGCGTTGGACAAAACTATGGCTACACCTTC.

The chain combines TRBV7-2 with TRBJ2-7; 11 bases agree with TRBD2. The V and J ends lost 4 bases and 6 bases, in that order; junction bases with no gene match: 5. Germline assignment: CDR1 SGHTA and CDR2 FQGNSA. The CDR3 is made up of 14 amino acids. DNA for the CDR3: TGTGCCAGCAGCTCGGGACTAGCGGTAGGCGAGCAGTACTTC. Translation gives CASSSGLAVGEQYF.

The V gene is TRBV30, the J gene TRBJ1-5; 9 nucleotides align to TRBD1. V shed 5 bases and J 9 bases; nucleotides not matched to a gene: 5. The CDR3 is made up of 12 amino acids. In germline, CDR1 is GTSNPN, CDR2 SVGIG (reference sequence). CDR3 bases: TGTGCCTGGGGACAGGGGATGAGGCCCCAGCATTTT. This translates into CAWGQGMRPQHF.

V usage is TRBV29-1 and J usage is TRBJ2-1; TRBD2 might be the D (7 bases). This CDR3 is built from 15 residues. Germline loops: CDR1 SQVTM, CDR2 ANQGSEA. The V and J ends lost 6 bases and 9 bases respectively, with 24 bases between them. CDR3: CSVSKTQWGGLEQFF. In DNA, the CDR3 is TGCAGCGTGAGCAAGACCCAGTGGGGGGGCCTTGAGCAGTTCTTC.

The chain recombines TRBV29-1 with TRBJ2-7; D possibly corresponds to TRBD2 (5 bases). Germline lookup yields CDR1 SQVTM and CDR2 ANQGSEA. This CDR3 has 13 amino acids. V was cut by 4 bases and J by 0 bases, with 10 bases left in between. In DNA form, the CDR3 reads TGCAGCGTTGTGAGGGAAACCTCCTACGAGCAGTACTTC. Translation: CSVVRETSYEQYF.

This clone was detected a few times. The chain couples TRBV29-1 to TRBJ2-5; possible D gene TRBD2, 6 bases. Germline lookup yields CDR1 SQVTM and CDR2 ANQGSEA. This CDR3 contains 14 residues. V was trimmed by 7 bases and J by 5 bases, leaving 20 bases between them. CDR3 protein: CSARWSWEAETQYF. The CDR3 nucleotides read TGCAGCGCCAGGTGGAGCTGGGAGGCTGAGACCCAGTACTTC.

In this sample, this clone turned up once. The chain combines TRBV2 with TRBJ2-1; D is ambiguous. The ends were cut back, 6 bases at V and 3 bases at J, with 3 bases in the middle. Germline V lookup: CDR1 SNHLY, CDR2 FYNNEI. This CDR3 contains 11 residues. The CDR3 coding sequence is TGTGCCAGCAGCGGCTACAATGAGCAGTTCTTC. It encodes CASSGYNEQFF. The variable domain in full, with the rest retrieved from reference TRBV2 and TRBJ2-1, is EPEVTQTPSHQVTQMGQEVILRCVPISNHLYFYWYRQILGQKVEFLVSFYNNEISEKSEIFDDQFSVERPDGSNFTLKIRSTKLEDSAMYFCASSGYNEQFFGPGTRLTVL.

This clone was counted between two and nine times. The chain carries TRBV18 and TRBJ2-7; either TRBD1 or TRBD2 may supply D (6 bases each). This CDR3 has 14 amino acids. The V gene lost 3 bases and the J gene lost 4 bases, with 13 bases spanning the gap. Per germline, CDR1 KGHSH and CDR2 LQKENI. In DNA form, the CDR3 reads TGTGCCAGCTCACCTGCGCAGGGGAGGTACGAGCAGTACTTC. Its protein is CASSPAQGRYEQYF.

V gene TRBV5-1 combines with J gene TRBJ2-1, with 10 bases lining up with TRBD2. Germline CDR1 reads SGHRS; CDR2 reads YFSETQ. Trimming removed 0 bases from V and 10 bases from J; junction bases left unmatched: 13. There are 17 residues in the CDR3. CDR3 in amino acids: CASSLVFSLAGVGEQFF. CDR3 nucleotides: TGCGCCAGCAGCTTGGTATTTAGCCTAGCGGGGGTGGGCGAGCAGTTCTTC.

V gene TRBV5-6 combines with J gene TRBJ2-1, with 10 positions matching TRBD1. V lost 2 bases, J lost 7 bases, and 3 bases stayed unmatched. From germline, CDR1 is SGHDT and CDR2 YYEEEE. The CDR3 is 14 residues long. CDR3 region: CASSFGQGGNEQFF. The CDR3 DNA is TGTGCCAGCAGCTTTGGACAGGGGGGGAATGAGCAGTTCTTC. Using reference TRBV5-6 and TRBJ2-1 for the parts outside the CDR3, the full variable domain is DAGVTQSPTHLIKTRGQQVTLRCSPKSGHDTVSWYQQALGQGPQFIFQYYEEEERQRGNFPDRFSGHQFPNYSSELNVNALLLGDSALYLCASSFGQGGNEQFFGPGTRLTVL.

This clone was counted a few times. The chain links TRBV9 to TRBJ1-2; D uncertain. CDR3 length equals 14 residues. The germline V gene has CDR1 SGDLS and CDR2 YYNGEE. V lost 0 bases and J lost 8, with 14 bases in between. The CDR3 sequence is CASSVAEANLGYTF. For the CDR3, the DNA is TGTGCCAGCAGCGTAGCGGAGGCAAATCTCGGCTACACCTTC.

The genes are TRBV27 and TRBJ1-6; D remains unclear. The V end was cut by 4 bases, the J end by 7 bases, with 14 bases between. Germline V gives CDR1 MNHEY, CDR2 SMNVEV (reference sequence). The CDR3 is 15 residues long. Here the CDR3 reads CASSSDSAGNSPLHF. The CDR3 DNA reads as TGTGCCAGCAGTTCTGACTCCGCTGGGAATTCACCCCTCCACTTT.

This rearrangement joins TRBV11-1 to TRBJ2-2; D remains unclear. The CDR3 runs 12 residues. Germline V lookup: CDR1 SGHAT, CDR2 FQDESV (reference sequence). The germline V and J ends were trimmed by 4 bases and 2 bases, with 2 bases remaining between them. The CDR3 nucleotides are TGTGCCAGCAGCTCAAACACCGGGGAGCTGTTTTTT. As protein: CASSSNTGELFF.

The rearrangement links TRBV9 to TRBJ2-3; D remains unclear. The germline V gene has CDR1 SGDLS and CDR2 YYNGEE. This CDR3 has 14 amino acids. Deletions cut 1 base from V and 0 bases from J, with 6 bases between. CDR3 region: CASSVSWSTDTQYF. The CDR3 nucleotides are TGTGCCAGCAGCGTATCCTGGAGCACAGATACGCAGTATTTT.

This clone was seen only a few times. V usage is TRBV5-1 and J usage is TRBJ2-1, with 7 bases lining up with TRBD2. V was clipped by 5 bases and J by 7 bases; unmatched bases: 6. Germline CDR1 SGHRS, CDR2 YFSETQ. There are 13 residues in the CDR3. DNA for the CDR3: TGCGCCAGCAGGCGCGGGGGAGGTAATGAGCAGTTCTTC. This gives the protein CASRRGGGNEQFF.

This clone was observed once. This chain joins TRBV30 and TRBJ2-2; D unresolved. The ends were cut back, 0 bases at V and 6 bases at J, with 14 bases in the middle. From germline, CDR1 is GTSNPN and CDR2 SVGIG (reference sequence). The CDR3 length is 15 residues. The DNA for the CDR3 is TGTGCCTGGAGTGTGGGGTTCCCTAACGCCGGGGAGCTGTTTTTT. It codes for CAWSVGFPNAGELFF.

This clone was recorded a few times. The chain employs TRBV29-1 and TRBJ2-1; D is uncertain. CDR3 size: 10 residues. Trimming took off 6 bases at V and 6 bases at J, with 6 bases between the two ends. From germline, CDR1 is SQVTM and CDR2 ANQGSEA. The CDR3 DNA follows: TGCAGCGTCCTGGGCAATGAGCAGTTCTTC. Its protein is CSVLGNEQFF.

The chain recombines TRBV4-1 with TRBJ1-2; 7 bases map to TRBD1. The V segment lost 5 bases and the J segment 0 bases; nucleotides outside the gene matches: 9. This CDR3 has 16 residues. The germline CDR1 and CDR2 sequences are MGHRA and YSYEKL. CDR3 loop: CASSTRQGEANYGYTF. The CDR3 DNA reads TGCGCCAGCAGCACCCGACAGGGAGAGGCTAACTATGGCTACACCTTC.

This clone was seen more than once but under ten times. Other DNA sequences in this specimen translate into the identical CDR3. V usage is TRBV13 and J usage is TRBJ1-1; D call uncertain. V dropped 3 bases and J dropped 1 base, with 9 bases sitting between them. This CDR3 has 14 residues. Germline V gene lookup returns CDR1 PRHDT and CDR2 FYEKMQ (reference sequence). The CDR3 sequence: CASSFRTGNTEAFF. CDR3 nucleotide sequence: TGTGCCAGCAGCTTTCGGACGGGGAACACTGAAGCTTTCTTT.

The chain joins TRBV5-1 to TRBJ1-1, with TRBD1 matching over 7 bases. Germline V gene data show CDR1 as SGHRS and CDR2 as YFSETQ. The CDR3 is 15 residues long. V lost 6 bases to trimming and J lost 4 bases; unmatched junction nucleotides: 12. The CDR3 bases are TGCGCCAGCAATGACAGGGTAGGCATAGGCACTGAAGCTTTCTTT. Translated: CASNDRVGIGTEAFF. Based on the CDR3 plus reference TRBV5-1 and TRBJ1-1, the full variable domain is KAGVTQTPRYLIKTRGQQVTLSCSPISGHRSVSWYQQTPGQGLQFLFEYFSETQRNKGNFPGRFSGRQFSNSRSEMNVSTLELGDSALYLCASNDRVGIGTEAFFGQGTRLTVV.

The J gene is TRBJ1-3, the V gene TRBV30; no firm D call. The CDR3 is 14 amino acids. Trimming took off 0 bases at V and 2 bases at J, with 8 bases between the two ends. Germline CDR1 reads GTSNPN; CDR2 reads SVGIG (reference sequence). CDR3 protein: CAWSVSWTGNTIYF. The CDR3 DNA reads as TGTGCCTGGAGTGTTAGCTGGACTGGAAACACCATATATTTT.

V usage is TRBV30 and J usage is TRBJ1-5, with 7 bases aligning to TRBD1. The CDR3 is 16 amino acids. V lost 2 bases to trimming and J lost 2 bases; unmatched junction nucleotides: 9. The germline V gene encodes CDR1 GTSNPN and CDR2 SVGIG (reference sequence). CDR3 DNA: TGTGCCTGGAGTAAACCGGGACAGAGACGCAATCAGCCCCAGCATTTT. It yields the protein CAWSKPGQRRNQPQHF.

V usage is TRBV27 and J usage is TRBJ2-3, with D unclear. CDR3 length: 15 amino acids. The V end was cut by 8 bases, the J end by 4 bases, with 19 bases between. The germline CDR1 and CDR2 sequences are MNHEY and SMNVEV (reference sequence). The CDR3, as DNA: TGTGCCAGCTCCCCGGCCGGGCCGATGGCAGATACGCAGTATTTT. Amino acids: CASSPAGPMADTQYF.

The chain couples TRBV29-1 to TRBJ2-1; TRBD1 agrees at 9 bases. Losses at the gene ends were 5 bases for V and 4 bases for J; bases not matched to a gene: 15. The germline V gene has CDR1 SQVTM and CDR2 ANQGSEA. CDR3 length equals 17 residues. CDR3 residues: CSVMNRGLGGRYNEQFF. The DNA of the CDR3 is TGCAGCGTTATGAACAGGGGGCTGGGGGGCCGGTACAATGAGCAGTTCTTC.

The chain combines TRBV7-2 with TRBJ2-7, with D perhaps TRBD1 (5 bases). V shed 3 bases and J shed 4 bases, with 13 bases lying between them. The CDR3 loop spans 14 amino acids. Germline-derived CDR1 and CDR2 are SGHTA and FQGNSA. The CDR3 here is CASSFVQGRYEQYF. The CDR3, as DNA: TGTGCCAGCAGCTTCGTGCAGGGAAGGTACGAGCAGTACTTC.

This clone was seen a few times. The chain uses TRBV2 and TRBJ1-5; tentative D call: TRBD1 (6 bases). Trimming stripped 2 bases from V and 7 bases from J, with 12 bases between. This CDR3 spans 14 amino acids. The V gene's germline CDR1 is SNHLY and CDR2 FYNNEI. CDR3 nucleotide sequence: TGTGCCAGCAGTGAATGGGGGGCTGGACAGCCCCAGCATTTT. Translation gives CASSEWGAGQPQHF.